What follows are 27 T cell receptor beta chains derived from one specimen sequenced in a study of blood T cells in healthy people across ages. Using a J-beta primer mix together with a sample-barcoded 5' primer, a second PCR was run for roughly 7 to 12 cycles. TCRdb reprocessed the 5' RACE reads with MiXCR, giving one entry per CDR3 protein. The sample consists of about 1,500,000 distinct CDR3 sequences, 42% of them appearing once. Sequencing was carried out using blood. The receptors here all came from a woman under 30 in good health.

This clonotype was found once. This may be a read error, as it is one base from a much larger clone. CDR3 nucleotide sequence: TGCGCCAGCAGCTTAGGACAGGGGCTCTCCTACGGGCAGTACTTC. Translating it yields CASSLGQGLSYGQYF. V gene TRBV5-1 combines with J gene TRBJ2-7; 9 nucleotides agree with TRBD1. Germline V gene data show CDR1 as SGHRS and CDR2 as YFSETQ. CDR3 length: 15 residues.

The chain combines TRBV6-4 with TRBJ2-3; TRBD1 matches 8 bases. CDR3 length: 15 amino acids. Per germline, CDR1 MRHNA and CDR2 SNTAGT. Losses at the gene ends were 2 bases for V and 0 bases for J; bases not matched to a gene: 1. Here the CDR3 reads CASSDQGASTDTQYF. As DNA, the CDR3 is TGTGCCAGCAGTGACCAGGGGGCAAGCACAGATACGCAGTATTTT.

The sample holds a few counts of this clonotype. This chain connects TRBV20-1 to TRBJ2-3, with TRBD2 matching 8 bases. The CDR3 contains 17 residues. The junction had 15 bases not matched to a gene; V was cut back by 5 bases and J by 2 bases. Germline V gene lookup returns CDR1 DFQATT and CDR2 SNEGSKA (reference sequence). Here the CDR3 DNA reads TGCAGTGCTCACCACCCCCCGGGGCGGGGGGACACAGATACGCAGTATTTT. Protein product: CSAHHPPGRGDTDTQYF.

The sample holds a few counts of this clonotype. The chain joins TRBV25-1 to TRBJ2-7, with 7 bases identical to TRBD1. The trim removed 0 bases at V and 9 bases at J, leaving 14 bases unmatched. CDR3 length: 16 amino acids. Germline values: CDR1 MGHDK, CDR2 SYGVNS. The CDR3 is CASSEYNRGQSRRQYF. In DNA, the CDR3 is TGTGCCAGCAGTGAATATAACAGGGGACAATCTAGACGGCAGTACTTC.

The chain combines TRBV11-2 with TRBJ2-7; TRBD1 matches 9 bases. This CDR3 comprises 18 residues. Germline V lookup: CDR1 SGHAT, CDR2 FQNNGV. With 5 bases clipped from V and 3 bases from J, the junction kept 17 bases outside the gene matches. The CDR3 region is CASSPLNRDRAGVYEQYF. The CDR3 DNA reads TGTGCCAGCAGCCCATTGAACCGGGACAGGGCGGGGGTCTACGAGCAGTACTTC. Complete variable domain (other parts from reference TRBV11-2 and TRBJ2-7): EAGVAQSPRYKIIEKRQSVAFWCNPISGHATLYWYQQILGQGPKLLIQFQNNGVVDDSQLPKDRFSAERLKGVDSTLKIQPAKLEDSAVYLCASSPLNRDRAGVYEQYFGPGTRLTVT.

This clonotype was detected only a few times. The chain carries TRBV9 and TRBJ2-7, with D perhaps matching TRBD1 (6 bases). Germline CDR1 is SGDLS and CDR2 is YYNGEE. The V end was cut by 0 bases, the J end by 3 bases, with 19 bases between. The CDR3 covers 17 residues. CDR3 in amino acids: CASSVVSRDKEDYEQYF. The CDR3 bases are TGTGCCAGCAGCGTAGTGTCCAGGGACAAGGAGGACTACGAGCAGTACTTC. Combining the CDR3 with reference TRBV9 and TRBJ2-7 gives the whole variable domain DSGVTQTPKHLITATGQRVTLRCSPRSGDLSVYWYQQSLDQGLQFLIQYYNGEERAKGNILERFSAQQFPDLHSELNLSSLELGDSALYFCASSVVSRDKEDYEQYFGPGTRLTVT.

The chain combines TRBV6-4 with TRBJ2-1; 8 nucleotides align to TRBD2. V shed 8 bases and J 9 bases; nucleotides not matched to a gene: 12. The CDR3 contains 14 residues. CDR1 MRHNA and CDR2 SNTAGT come from the germline V gene. The CDR3 protein is CASAQRAGVREQFF. The DNA for the CDR3 is TGTGCCAGCGCACAACGAGCGGGGGTCCGTGAGCAGTTCTTC.

Only a few counts were recorded for this clonotype. The chain combines TRBV4-2 with TRBJ1-1; TRBD1 agrees at 8 bases. V was pared by 4 bases and J by 5 bases, with 6 bases of the junction left unmatched. CDR1 LGHNA and CDR2 YNFKEQ come from the germline V gene. The CDR3 totals 14 residues. CDR3 sequence: CASSLSDRETEAFF. The DNA of the CDR3 is TGTGCCAGCAGCCTCTCGGACAGGGAAACTGAAGCTTTCTTT.

The chain uses TRBV6-6 and TRBJ1-1, with D perhaps matching TRBD1 (5 bases). V dropped 6 bases and J dropped 6 bases, with 8 bases sitting between them. CDR3 size: 11 residues. Germline CDR1 and CDR2: MNHNY and SVGAGI (reference sequence). This CDR3 is CASRSTAEAFF. The DNA of the CDR3 is TGTGCCAGCAGGTCGACAGCTGAAGCTTTCTTT.

The CDR3 reads CASSVVPSGAYEQYF. DNA for the CDR3: TGTGCCAGCAGCGTAGTCCCTAGCGGGGCCTACGAGCAGTACTTC. The gene calls are TRBV9 and TRBJ2-5; 9 nucleotides agree with TRBD2. Judging by the DNA end, TRBJ2-7 fits better; the J call may be wrong. Germline V gives CDR1 SGDLS, CDR2 YYNGEE. CDR3 length: 15 amino acids.

This clonotype was seen a few times. The V and J genes are TRBV7-9 and TRBJ1-4, with TRBD1 matching over 7 bases. CDR1 and CDR2 from the germline V gene are SEHNR and FQNEAQ (reference sequence). The CDR3 has 15 residues. V lost 4 bases and J lost 5; bases outside the gene matches: 7. This chain's CDR3 is CASSSEGTVNEKLFF. In DNA, the CDR3 is TGTGCCAGCAGCTCCGAAGGGACAGTAAATGAAAAACTGTTTTTT.

Remarks on this clonotype: Germline and junction disagree at one end, which may indicate a read error. This rearrangement joins TRBV6-1 to TRBJ2-3; the match to TRBD2 covers 9 bases. The germline CDR1 and CDR2 sequences are MNHNS and SASEGT. The CDR3 has 13 amino acids. The CDR3 here is CAGRTSGTDTQYF. Here the CDR3 DNA reads TGTGCCGGCAGGACTAGCGGCACAGATACGCAGTATTTT.

The sample holds one count of this clonotype. The gene calls are TRBV4-1 and TRBJ2-5; 9 bases line up with TRBD2. Germline loops: CDR1 MGHRA, CDR2 YSYEKL. The CDR3 is 16 residues long. The trim removed 3 bases at V and 3 bases at J, leaving 8 bases unmatched. CDR3 in amino acids: CASSQGPGLAEETQYF. The CDR3 region has the DNA TGCGCCAGCAGCCAGGGGCCGGGACTAGCAGAAGAGACCCAGTACTTC.

This clonotype was seen a few times. The CDR3 bases are TGTGCCAGCAGCAAAGTTGGGGAGCCCCATCTAGAGCAGTACTTC. As protein: CASSKVGEPHLEQYF. The gene calls are TRBV21-1 and TRBJ2-7; the D call of TRBD1 is as the table states it, not checked on the DNA. TRBV21-1 is given as a pseudogene. The CDR3 has 15 residues.

CDR3 residues: CASSDRFYGYTF. The CDR3 DNA follows: TGTGCCAGCAGTGACAGGTTCTATGGCTACACCTTC. The rearrangement links TRBV6-1 to TRBJ1-2; D is unresolved. Trimming removed 3 bases from V and 4 bases from J, with 6 bases in between. Germline CDR1 MNHNS, CDR2 SASEGT. This CDR3 has 12 residues.

The rearrangement links TRBV6-1 to TRBJ1-2; D gene uncertain. Germline CDR1 and CDR2: MNHNS and SASEGT. The V gene lost 1 base and the J gene lost 4 bases, with 10 bases spanning the gap. This CDR3 contains 14 residues. This CDR3 reads CASSEVTSGYGYTF. CDR3 DNA: TGTGCCAGCAGTGAAGTCACGTCGGGCTATGGCTACACCTTC.

V and J are TRBV4-2 and TRBJ2-1; D not resolved. This CDR3 region has 14 residues. Trimming stripped 5 bases from V and 2 bases from J, with 10 bases between. Germline assignment: CDR1 LGHNA and CDR2 YNFKEQ. This CDR3 is CASSYLDPYNEQFF. Written as DNA, the CDR3 is TGTGCCAGCAGCTACTTGGACCCCTACAATGAGCAGTTCTTC.

This clonotype has more than one count but fewer than ten. The chain recombines TRBV7-6 with TRBJ1-3, with 7 bases matching TRBD1. Germline V gene sequence: CDR1 SGHVS, CDR2 FNYEAQ. After removal of 5 bases from V and 11 bases from J, the junction contained 9 bases not matched to a gene. The CDR3 runs to 13 residues. The CDR3 nucleotides are TGTGCCAGCAGCAGCCTGACAGGGTCGGCCATATATTTT. Encoded protein: CASSSLTGSAIYF.

This clonotype was observed a few times. J is TRBJ2-5 and V is TRBV5-1; 10 bases are a match to TRBD1. From germline, CDR1 is SGHRS and CDR2 YFSETQ. J gave up 7 bases and V 6 bases, and 9 bases lay outside the gene matches. The CDR3 runs 14 residues. The DNA for the CDR3 is TGCGCCAGCATACGTGACAGGGGGCCAGGGACCCAGTACTTC. It encodes CASIRDRGPGTQYF. Full variable domain (missing parts from reference TRBV5-1 and TRBJ2-5): KAGVTQTPRYLIKTRGQQVTLSCSPISGHRSVSWYQQTPGQGLQFLFEYFSETQRNKGNFPGRFSGRQFSNSRSEMNVSTLELGDSALYLCASIRDRGPGTQYFGPGTRLLVL.

The chain has TRBV7-2 and TRBJ2-7, with D possibly being TRBD1 (5 bases). There are 14 residues in the CDR3. Deletions cut 1 base from V and 3 bases from J, with 10 bases between. Per germline, CDR1 SGHTA and CDR2 FQGNSA. The CDR3 nucleotides read TGTGCCAGCAGCTTAGTCGACAGAGGCTACGAGCAGTACTTC. Its protein is CASSLVDRGYEQYF.

The sample holds many counts of this clonotype. The rearrangement links TRBV6-1 to TRBJ2-7, with D perhaps matching TRBD1 or TRBD2 (5 bases each). The ends were cut back, 0 bases at V and 2 bases at J, with 11 bases in the middle. The germline CDR1 and CDR2 sequences are MNHNS and SASEGT. The length of the CDR3 is 15 residues. The CDR3: CASSEAGTVAYEQYF. The CDR3 region has the DNA TGTGCCAGCAGTGAAGCCGGGACGGTCGCCTACGAGCAGTACTTC.

The rearrangement uses TRBV3-1 and TRBJ1-2, with 7 positions matching TRBD1. Unmatched junction bases numbered 13, after V lost 6 bases and J lost 3 bases. The germline gives CDR1 LGHDT, CDR2 YNNKEL (reference sequence). The CDR3 runs to 16 residues. The CDR3 loop is CASSLKGSRGDYGYTF. The CDR3, as DNA: TGTGCCAGCAGTTTAAAGGGTTCCAGGGGGGACTATGGCTACACCTTC. The complete variable domain, with remaining parts taken from reference TRBV3-1 and TRBJ1-2, reads DTAVSQTPKYLVTQMGNDKSIKCEQNLGHDTMYWYKQDSKKFLKIMFSYNNKELIINETVPNRFSPKSPDKAHLNLHINSLELGDSAVYFCASSLKGSRGDYGYTFGSGTRLTVV.

The chain couples TRBV6-1 to TRBJ1-2; D remains unclear. Germline CDR1 and CDR2: MNHNS and SASEGT. The V and J ends lost 2 bases and 0 bases respectively, with 13 bases between them. CDR3 length equals 16 residues. CDR3 sequence (DNA): TGTGCCAGCAGTGAACCAGGAGACCTTGCTAACTATGGCTACACCTTC. It encodes CASSEPGDLANYGYTF.

The chain recombines TRBV30 with TRBJ2-7, with a weak D call TRBD1 (5 bases). This CDR3 region has 13 residues. Germline CDR1 and CDR2: GTSNPN and SVGIG (reference sequence). V lost 7 bases to trimming and J lost 3 bases, with 16 bases between them. The CDR3 is CASAPFQGYEQYF. The CDR3 region has the DNA TGTGCCTCCGCGCCGTTTCAGGGCTACGAGCAGTACTTC.

V is TRBV20-1 and J is TRBJ1-4; TRBD1 is a possible D gene (6 bases). This CDR3 comprises 13 residues. Per germline, CDR1 DFQATT and CDR2 SNEGSKA (reference sequence). The DNA of the CDR3 is TGCAGCCAAGGTCGACAGGCTGGAGAAAAACTGTTTTTT. Its protein product is CSQGRQAGEKLFF.

To note about this clonotype: Its ends do not fully match the called genes, so a read error is possible. CDR3 bases: TGCAGCTTCCGAGGGGACAGGAACAACTATGGCCACACCTTC. Translated, it gives CSFRGDRNNYGHTF. The V gene is TRBV29-1, the J gene TRBJ1-2, with 8 bases fitting TRBD1. CDR3 length: 14 amino acids. Germline V gene sequence: CDR1 SQVTM, CDR2 ANQGSEA.

A remark on this clonotype: The junction departs from germline at one end; a sequencing error may be responsible. V is TRBV7-2 and J is TRBJ1-1; no definite D call. The CDR3 length is 16 residues. Germline V gene sequence: CDR1 SGHTA, CDR2 FQGNSA. This chain's CDR3 is CASSLVSTMVGTDAFF. The CDR3 DNA follows: TGTGCCAGCAGCTTAGTTTCAACCATGGTAGGCACTGATGCTTTCTTT.